The sequence of this T cell receptor beta chain was determined in a study of blood T cell repertoires in COVID-19. How the authors handled the data: Counts of nucleated cells, estimated from reference gene primer amplification, were obtained. The data were produced by immunoSEQ multiplex PCR, yet TCRdb's version contains in-frame clones alone and is incomplete. D and trimming were read from the DNA, whereas the V and J calls and clone size are those reported in that table. Of 250,000 to 300,000 clones listed, around nine tenths are singletons. With 6 bases clipped from V and 1 base from J, the junction kept 2 bases outside the gene matches. Germline CDR1 and CDR2: MGHDK and SYGVNS. CDR3 length: 13 residues.

The clonotype originates from a woman aged 40 to 55 who had recovered from COVID-19. Sequenced material: PBMCs or T cells enriched from blood (not recorded which). The chain employs TRBV25-1 and TRBJ1-2; 7 nucleotides align to TRBD1. CDR3 in amino acids: CASRRDSNYGYTF. CDR3 bases: TGTGCCAGCAGGAGGGACAGTAACTATGGCTACACCTTC.